Listed below are T cell receptor beta chains from one sample, sequenced in a study of T cells in Graves' hyperthyroidism and ophthalmopathy. Each CDR3 protein gets one entry after TCRdb re-called the multiplex PCR reads with MiXCR. This table holds 500,000 to 650,000 distinct CDR3 sequences, 14% found once. Sequenced: blood. Every receptor here comes from a woman aged 35 to 49 with Graves' hyperthyroidism. Each CDR3 is given with its conserved first and last residue. The D gene is left open where the match is weak. Clone size is shown for a subset of rows, as once, few, many or a class of expanded clone.

NA	NA	TRBV4-1	TRBJ2-7	CASSPRTAAYEQYF	TGCGCCAGCAGCCCAAGGACCGCCGCCTACGAGCAGTACTTC
many	NA	TRBV2	TRBJ2-7	CASRLAGSYEQYF	TGTGCCAGCAGACTAGCCGGCTCCTACGAGCAGTACTTC
many	TRBD2	TRBV28	TRBJ2-1	CASTDQLAGRGEQFF	TGTGCCAGCACCGATCAACTAGCGGGACGGGGTGAGCAGTTCTTC
few	NA	TRBV20-1	TRBJ2-7	CSARGGGGPAEEQYF	TGCAGTGCTAGAGGGGGGGGGGGGCCCGCGGAAGAGCAGTACTTC
few	TRBD1	TRBV28	TRBJ2-7	CASSYIASGTGSYEQYF	TGTGCCAGCAGTTACATTGCCTCCGGGACAGGGTCCTACGAGCAGTACTTC
many	NA	TRBV18	TRBJ1-5	CASSPLETQPQHF	TGTGCCAGCTCACCACTCGAAACTCAGCCCCAGCATTTT
many	NA	TRBV10-1	TRBJ2-7	CASSEFGTEEYEQYF	TGCGCCAGCAGTGAGTTCGGGACGGAGGAATACGAGCAGTACTTC
NA	NA	TRBV29-1	TRBJ1-1	CSVRPALQNTEAFF	TGCAGCGTTAGGCCCGCTCTCCAGAACACTGAAGCTTTCTTT
many	NA	TRBV2	TRBJ2-7	CASSGAGQSSYEQYF	TGTGCCAGCAGTGGGGCGGGACAGAGCTCCTACGAGCAGTACTTC
NA	TRBD2	TRBV10-1	TRBJ2-5	CASSGGTSGIPSDLETQYF	TGCGCCAGCAGCGGGGGGACTAGCGGGATCCCATCGGACTTGGAGACCCAGTACTTC
many	TRBD1	TRBV29-1	TRBJ2-5	CSVEEGQVQETQYF	TGCAGCGTTGAAGAAGGACAGGTACAAGAGACCCAGTACTTC
NA	TRBD1	TRBV12-3/TRBV12-4	TRBJ1-3	CASSLGTGLNTIYF	TGTGCCAGCAGTTTGGGGACAGGGCTCAACACCATATATTTT
NA	TRBD2	TRBV20-1	TRBJ2-2	CSALAGVGGELFF	TGCAGTGCTTTAGCGGGAGTTGGCGGGGAGCTGTTTTTT
few	NA	TRBV7-9	TRBJ1-5	CASSQGLFQPQHF	TGTGCCAGCAGCCAAGGGCTATTTCAGCCCCAGCATTTT
NA	NA	TRBV6-1	TRBJ2-2	CASSIELSTFPAELFF	TGTGCCAGCAGTATTGAGCTGTCAACATTCCCGGCGGAGCTGTTTTTT
many	NA	TRBV28	TRBJ1-1	CASSLFGAGVTEAFF	TGTGCCAGCAGTTTATTTGGGGCGGGGGTTACTGAAGCTTTCTTT
NA	TRBD1	TRBV2	TRBJ2-1	CASSAWDSSYNEQFF	TGTGCCAGCAGTGCTTGGGACAGCTCCTACAATGAGCAGTTCTTC